This T cell receptor (beta chain) was identified in a study of blood T cell repertoires in COVID-19. Study-level information: Sites across the United States, Italy and Spain contributed samples from acute and convalescent COVID-19.

Trimming cost V 5 bases and J 2 bases; bases outside gene matches: 10. CDR1 and CDR2 from the germline V gene are SGHTA and FQGNSA. The CDR3 spans 16 residues. Method: immunoSEQ multiplex PCR; TCRdb's copy keeps in-frame clones and lacks some. The sample lists about 250,000 clones, 88% seen once, with approximately 1.3% in the top ten. Specimen: peripheral blood. V gene TRBV7-2 combines with J gene TRBJ2-3, with 7 bases aligning to TRBD2. The receptor's source is a man older than 75 with acute or convalescent COVID-19. The CDR3 loop is CASSALAIGTTDTQYF. In DNA, the CDR3 is TGTGCCAGCAGCGCACTAGCGATAGGGACCACAGATACGCAGTATTTT.